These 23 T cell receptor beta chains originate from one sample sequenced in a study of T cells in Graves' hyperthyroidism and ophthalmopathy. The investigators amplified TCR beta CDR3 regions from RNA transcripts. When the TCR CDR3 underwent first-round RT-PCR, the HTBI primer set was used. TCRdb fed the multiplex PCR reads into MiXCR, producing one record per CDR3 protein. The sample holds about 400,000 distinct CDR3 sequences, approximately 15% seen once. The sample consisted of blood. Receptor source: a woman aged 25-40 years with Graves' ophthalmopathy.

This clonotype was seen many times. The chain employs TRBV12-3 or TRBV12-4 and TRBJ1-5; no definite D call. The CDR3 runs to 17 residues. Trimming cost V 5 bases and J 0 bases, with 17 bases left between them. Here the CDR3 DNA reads TGTGCCAGCAGTCGCCGAGGCCACATCTATAGCAATCAGCCCCAGCATTTT. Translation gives CASSRRGHIYSNQPQHF.

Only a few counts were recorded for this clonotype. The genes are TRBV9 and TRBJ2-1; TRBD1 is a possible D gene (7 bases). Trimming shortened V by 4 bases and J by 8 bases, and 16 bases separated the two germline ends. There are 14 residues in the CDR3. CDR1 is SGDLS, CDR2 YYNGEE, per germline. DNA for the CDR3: TGTGCCAGCAGCCAGGGGGGTGGCGTCGATGAGCAGTTCTTC. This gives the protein CASSQGGGVDEQFF.

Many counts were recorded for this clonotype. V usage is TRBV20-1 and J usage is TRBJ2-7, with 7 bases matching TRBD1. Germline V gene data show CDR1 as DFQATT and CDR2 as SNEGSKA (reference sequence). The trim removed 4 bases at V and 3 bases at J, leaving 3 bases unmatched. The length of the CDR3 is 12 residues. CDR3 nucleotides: TGCAGTGCTAATAACAGGGGCTACGAGCAGTACTTC. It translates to CSANNRGYEQYF.

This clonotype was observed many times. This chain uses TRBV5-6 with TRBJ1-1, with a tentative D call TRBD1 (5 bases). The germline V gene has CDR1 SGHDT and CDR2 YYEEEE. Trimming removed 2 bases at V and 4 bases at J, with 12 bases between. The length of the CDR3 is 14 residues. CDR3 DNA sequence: TGTGCCAGCAGCTTTTGGGGGTGGTTCACTGAAGCTTTCTTT. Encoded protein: CASSFWGWFTEAFF. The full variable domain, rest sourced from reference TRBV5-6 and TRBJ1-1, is DAGVTQSPTHLIKTRGQQVTLRCSPKSGHDTVSWYQQALGQGPQFIFQYYEEEERQRGNFPDRFSGHQFPNYSSELNVNALLLGDSALYLCASSFWGWFTEAFFGQGTRLTVV.

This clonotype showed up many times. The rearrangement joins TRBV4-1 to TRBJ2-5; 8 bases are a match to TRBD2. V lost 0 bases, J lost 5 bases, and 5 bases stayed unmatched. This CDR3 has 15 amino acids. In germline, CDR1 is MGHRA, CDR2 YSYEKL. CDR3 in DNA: TGCGCCAGCAGCCAAGAACGGGGGGGGGTCGAGACCCAGTACTTC. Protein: CASSQERGGVETQYF.

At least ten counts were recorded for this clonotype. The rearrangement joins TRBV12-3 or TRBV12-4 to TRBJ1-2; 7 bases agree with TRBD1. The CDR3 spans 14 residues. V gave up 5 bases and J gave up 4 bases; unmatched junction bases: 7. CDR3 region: CASSPPGQRYGYTF. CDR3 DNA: TGTGCCAGCAGTCCCCCGGGACAGCGCTATGGCTACACCTTC.

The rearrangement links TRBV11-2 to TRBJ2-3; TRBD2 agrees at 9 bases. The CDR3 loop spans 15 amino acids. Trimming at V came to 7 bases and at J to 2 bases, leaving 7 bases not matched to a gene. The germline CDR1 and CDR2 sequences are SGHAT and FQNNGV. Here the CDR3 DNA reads TGTGCCAGCACCTGGCGGGGGGGCCCCACAGATACGCAGTATTTT. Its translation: CASTWRGGPTDTQYF.

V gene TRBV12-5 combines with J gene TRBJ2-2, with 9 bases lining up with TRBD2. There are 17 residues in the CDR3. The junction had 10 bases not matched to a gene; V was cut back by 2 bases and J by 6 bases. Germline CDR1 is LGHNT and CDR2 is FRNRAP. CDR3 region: CASGLLAGLGYAGELFF. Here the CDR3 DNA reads TGTGCTAGTGGTTTGCTAGCGGGGCTAGGATACGCCGGGGAGCTGTTTTTT. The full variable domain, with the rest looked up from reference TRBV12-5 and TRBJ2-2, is DARVTQTPRHKVTEMGQEVTMRCQPILGHNTVFWYRQTMMQGLELLAYFRNRAPLDDSGMPKDRFSAEMPDATLATLKIQPSEPRDSAVYFCASGLLAGLGYAGELFFGEGSRLTVL.

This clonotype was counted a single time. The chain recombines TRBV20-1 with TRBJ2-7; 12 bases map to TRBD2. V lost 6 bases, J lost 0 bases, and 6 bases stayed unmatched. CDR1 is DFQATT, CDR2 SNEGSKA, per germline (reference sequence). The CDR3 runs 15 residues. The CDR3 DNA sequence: TGCAGTGCCCAAAGGACTAGCGGGGACTCCTACGAGCAGTACTTC. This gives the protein CSAQRTSGDSYEQYF.

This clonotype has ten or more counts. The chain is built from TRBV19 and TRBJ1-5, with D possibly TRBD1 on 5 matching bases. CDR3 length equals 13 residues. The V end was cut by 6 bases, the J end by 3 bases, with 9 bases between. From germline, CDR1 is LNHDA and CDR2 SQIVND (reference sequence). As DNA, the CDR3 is TGTGCCAGTAGACAGGTTCCCAATCAGCCCCAGCATTTT. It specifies CASRQVPNQPQHF.

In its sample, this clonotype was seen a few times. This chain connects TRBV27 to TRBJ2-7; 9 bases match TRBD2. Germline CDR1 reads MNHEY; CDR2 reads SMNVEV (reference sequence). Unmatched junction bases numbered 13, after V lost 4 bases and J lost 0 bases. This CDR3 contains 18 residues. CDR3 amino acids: CASSSTHIKRGDSYEQYF. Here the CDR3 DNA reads TGTGCCAGCAGTTCGACCCATATTAAGCGGGGGGACTCCTACGAGCAGTACTTC.

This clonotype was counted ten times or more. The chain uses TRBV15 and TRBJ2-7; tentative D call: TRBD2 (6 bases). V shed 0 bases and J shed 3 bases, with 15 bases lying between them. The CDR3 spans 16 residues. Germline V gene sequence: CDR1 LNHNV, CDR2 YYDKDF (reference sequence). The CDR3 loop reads CATSRDLGRGSYEQYF. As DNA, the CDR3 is TGTGCCACCAGCAGAGATTTGGGCCGGGGGAGCTACGAGCAGTACTTC.

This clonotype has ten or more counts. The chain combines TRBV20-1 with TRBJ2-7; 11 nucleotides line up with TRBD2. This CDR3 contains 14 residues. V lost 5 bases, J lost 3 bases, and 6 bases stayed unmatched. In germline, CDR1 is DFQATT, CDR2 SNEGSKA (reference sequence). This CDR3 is CSAYSGGAFYEQYF. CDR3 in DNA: TGCAGTGCTTATAGCGGGGGGGCCTTCTACGAGCAGTACTTC.

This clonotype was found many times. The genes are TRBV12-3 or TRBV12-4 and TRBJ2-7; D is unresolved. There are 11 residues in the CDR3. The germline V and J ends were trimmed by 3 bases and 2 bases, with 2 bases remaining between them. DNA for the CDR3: TGTGCCAGCAGTTTCGCCTACGAGCAGTACTTC. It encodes CASSFAYEQYF.

CDR3: CASRRGDRETQYF. The CDR3 DNA reads as TGTGCCAGTAGACGAGGGGACAGGGAGACCCAGTACTTC. V usage is TRBV19 and J usage is TRBJ2-5, with 8 nucleotides matching TRBD1. This CDR3 has 13 amino acids. From germline, CDR1 is LNHDA and CDR2 SQIVND (reference sequence). The J segment lost 5 bases and the V segment lost 6 bases, leaving 5 bases of the junction unmatched.

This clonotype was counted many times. The CDR3 DNA follows: TGTGCCAGCAGCTTAGAGGACCCTCGAGGAGTCGAGACCCAGTACTTC. Translation gives CASSLEDPRGVETQYF. The gene calls are TRBV11-3 and TRBJ2-5; D gene unclear. The length of the CDR3 is 16 residues. Trimming pared 0 bases from V and 5 bases from J, leaving 16 bases between. Germline-derived CDR1 and CDR2 are SGHNT and YENEEA.

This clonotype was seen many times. The CDR3 spells CASGRDGSAEQYF. CDR3 DNA: TGTGCTAGTGGCCGGGACGGGTCGGCTGAGCAGTACTTC. The chain joins TRBV12-5 to TRBJ2-7; D possibly matches TRBD1 or TRBD2 (5 bases each). The CDR3 totals 13 residues. Per germline, CDR1 LGHNT and CDR2 FRNRAP. V lost 6 bases to trimming and J lost 7 bases, with 16 bases between them.

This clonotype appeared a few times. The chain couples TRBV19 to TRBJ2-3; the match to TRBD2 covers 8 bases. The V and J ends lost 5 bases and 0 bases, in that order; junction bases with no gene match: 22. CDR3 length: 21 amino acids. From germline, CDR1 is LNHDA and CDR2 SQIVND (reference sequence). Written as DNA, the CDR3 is TGTGCCAGTAGTGATCGACGGTATGGGCGGGGGGTTATATCTAGCACAGATACGCAGTATTTT. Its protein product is CASSDRRYGRGVISSTDTQYF.

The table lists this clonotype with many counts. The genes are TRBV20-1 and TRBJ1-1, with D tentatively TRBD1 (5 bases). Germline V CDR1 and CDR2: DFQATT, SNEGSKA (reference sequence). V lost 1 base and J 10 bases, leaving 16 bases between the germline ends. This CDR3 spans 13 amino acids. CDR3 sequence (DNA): TGCAGTGCTAGAGCTCCAGGGCAGTTGGTAGCTTTCTTT. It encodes CSARAPGQLVAFF.

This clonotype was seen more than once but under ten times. The CDR3 reads CSVESGAAEQYF. In nucleotides, the CDR3 is TGCAGCGTTGAATCAGGGGCGGCCGAGCAGTACTTC. The V call is TRBV29-1, the J call TRBJ2-7, with D tentatively TRBD1 (6 bases). With 2 bases removed from V and 6 bases from J, the gap between germline ends came to 11 bases. This CDR3 is built from 12 residues. CDR1 is SQVTM, CDR2 ANQGSEA, per germline.

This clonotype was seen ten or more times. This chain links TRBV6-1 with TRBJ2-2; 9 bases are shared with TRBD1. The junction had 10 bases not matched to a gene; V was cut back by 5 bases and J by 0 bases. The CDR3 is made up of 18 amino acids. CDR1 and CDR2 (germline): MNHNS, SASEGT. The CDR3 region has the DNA TGTGCCAGCAGTCCCCGAACAGGGACAGGGTCGAACACCGGGGAGCTGTTTTTT. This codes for CASSPRTGTGSNTGELFF.

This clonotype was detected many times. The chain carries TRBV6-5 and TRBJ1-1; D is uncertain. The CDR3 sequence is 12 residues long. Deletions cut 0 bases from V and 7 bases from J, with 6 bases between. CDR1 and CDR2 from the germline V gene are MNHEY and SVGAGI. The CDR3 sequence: CASSYSGSEAFF. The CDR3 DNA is TGTGCCAGCAGTTACTCGGGAAGTGAAGCTTTCTTT.

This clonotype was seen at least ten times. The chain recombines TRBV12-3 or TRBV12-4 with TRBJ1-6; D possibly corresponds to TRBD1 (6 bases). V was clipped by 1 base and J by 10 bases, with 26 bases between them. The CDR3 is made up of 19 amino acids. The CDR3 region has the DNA TGTGCCAGCAGTTTAGGTAGAAGGTCGGCAGGGGAATTGGGGTCACCCCTCCACTTT. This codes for CASSLGRRSAGELGSPLHF.